Below are 14 T cell receptor beta chains sequenced from a single sample in a study of graft-versus-host responses after intestinal transplantation. Responders (roughly 200,000, CFSE-labeled) met roughly 200,000 stimulators that were irradiated and violet-dye-labeled. Produced via immunoSEQ multiplex PCR; TCRdb's table is partial and in-frame only. This table holds about 7,000 clones, 25% to 40% found once. The starting material was alloreactive CD8+ T cells from a mixed lymphocyte reaction culture, obtained before transplantation. The subset denotes: CFSE-low proliferating T cells sorted from roughly six-day pre-transplant mixed lymphocyte reaction (GvH or HvG direction). These receptors were collected from a human patient who was an organ donor for intestinal transplantation.

The chain has TRBV27 and TRBJ2-1; a weak D match, TRBD1 (6 bases). Germline loops: CDR1 MNHEY, CDR2 SMNVEV (reference sequence). This CDR3 has 13 amino acids. Between the trimmed V and J ends, which lost 2 bases and 8 bases, there was a span of 10 bases. As DNA, the CDR3 is TGTGCCAGCAGTTTAGAGGGGGTCGATGAGCAGTTCTTC. This gives the protein CASSLEGVDEQFF.

This clone was seen a handful of times. This chain uses TRBV5-7 with TRBJ1-2; 7 nucleotides line up with TRBD1. TRBV5-7 falls under the ORF class, with uncertain function. J was trimmed by 5 bases and V by 4 bases; bases with no gene match: 11. The CDR3 is 15 residues long. This CDR3 reads CASSSSGTVPYGYTF. The DNA for the CDR3 is TGTGCCAGCAGCAGCTCCGGGACAGTTCCTTATGGCTACACCTTC.

The table lists this clone with a few counts. The chain recombines TRBV7-4 with TRBJ2-2, with D perhaps matching TRBD2 (5 bases). Germline CDR1 and CDR2: SGHVT and SQSDAQ. The V and J ends lost 1 base and 5 bases respectively, with 14 bases between them. The CDR3 has 16 residues. The CDR3 DNA sequence: TGTGCCAGCAGCTTAGTCCCGGGGATGGCGACCGGGGAGCTGTTTTTT. Translating gives CASSLVPGMATGELFF.

This chain connects TRBV5-1 to TRBJ2-3; TRBD1 matches 7 bases. CDR1 and CDR2 (germline): SGHRS, YFSETQ. The CDR3 has 15 residues. V was pared by 3 bases and J by 5 bases, with 9 bases of the junction left unmatched. This chain's CDR3 is CASSYETGSGDTQYF. The DNA of the CDR3 is TGCGCCAGCAGCTATGAGACAGGGTCCGGAGATACGCAGTATTTT.

In its sample, this clone was seen a few times. The CDR3 loop reads CASSLPTEYNTGELFF. The CDR3 DNA reads TGTGCCAGCAGCTTACCGACTGAGTACAACACCGGGGAGCTGTTTTTT. V gene TRBV7-9 combines with J gene TRBJ2-2; no reliable D call. The CDR3 is made up of 16 amino acids. V lost 2 bases and J 2 bases, leaving 12 bases between the germline ends. From germline, CDR1 is SEHNR and CDR2 FQNEAQ (reference sequence).

This chain uses TRBV25-1 with TRBJ1-2; D gene unclear. Germline V gives CDR1 MGHDK, CDR2 SYGVNS. The V end lost 3 bases, the J end lost 4 bases, and 21 bases lay between the germline ends. This CDR3 spans 17 amino acids. The CDR3 region is CASSERRKLGKTYGYTF. DNA of the CDR3: TGTGCCAGCAGTGAGAGGCGAAAACTGGGAAAGACCTATGGCTACACCTTC.

This clone was counted only a few times. The chain has TRBV7-9 and TRBJ2-6, with TRBD1 matching 10 bases. CDR3 length: 18 residues. Germline-derived CDR1 and CDR2 are SEHNR and FQNEAQ (reference sequence). V was pared by 0 bases and J by 0 bases, with 2 bases of the junction left unmatched. The CDR3 spells CASSLARTGGSGANVLTF. DNA of the CDR3: TGTGCCAGCAGCTTAGCTCGGACAGGGGGCTCTGGGGCCAACGTCCTGACTTTC.

This clone has more than one count but fewer than ten. This rearrangement joins TRBV4-3 to TRBJ2-1; TRBD1 matches 9 bases. The J segment lost 4 bases and the V segment lost 4 bases, leaving 8 bases of the junction unmatched. This CDR3 has 16 residues. Germline V gene lookup returns CDR1 LGHNA and CDR2 YSLEER. The CDR3 DNA sequence: TGCGCCAGCAGCCCAACACAGGGGGCTCTGTACAATGAGCAGTTCTTC. Protein sequence: CASSPTQGALYNEQFF.

This rearrangement joins TRBV15 to TRBJ2-7; D may be TRBD1 (5 bases). Trimming took 0 bases from V and 6 from J, leaving 6 bases between them. There are 12 residues in the CDR3. Per the germline V gene, CDR1 is LNHNV and CDR2 is YYDKDF (reference sequence). The CDR3 DNA follows: TGTGCCACCAGCAGAGAAGGGGCCGAGCAGTACTTC. Translating it yields CATSREGAEQYF.

This clone was seen more than once but under ten times. At one boundary the junction diverges from the germline segment, which might be a read error. The chain couples TRBV5-8 to TRBJ1-2, with 8 bases aligning to TRBD1. The CDR3 loop spans 14 amino acids. CDR1 and CDR2 from the germline V gene are SGHTS and YDEGEE. The CDR3 is CASSHGQGDYGYTF. Here the CDR3 DNA reads TGCGCCAGCAGCCACGGACAGGGAGACTATGGCTACACCTTC.

The chain is built from TRBV9 and TRBJ2-1, with D tentatively TRBD1 (6 bases). Germline V gene lookup returns CDR1 SGDLS and CDR2 YYNGEE. There are 13 residues in the CDR3. The germline V and J ends were trimmed by 4 bases and 7 bases, with 12 bases remaining between them. The CDR3 sequence: CASSRWGQNEQFF. CDR3 coding DNA: TGTGCCAGCAGCCGATGGGGACAAAATGAGCAGTTCTTC.

In its sample, this clone ranks as medium-sized. The rearrangement links TRBV6-5 to TRBJ2-7, with D possibly TRBD2 on 6 matching bases. Between the trimmed V and J ends, which lost 2 bases and 7 bases, there was a span of 6 bases. Germline-derived CDR1 and CDR2 are MNHEY and SVGAGI. The CDR3 extends over 11 amino acids. DNA for the CDR3: TGTGCCAGCAGTTACGGGGGGGAGCAGTACTTC. As protein: CASSYGGEQYF.

V gene TRBV11-2 combines with J gene TRBJ2-1; D is ambiguous. The germline CDR1 and CDR2 sequences are SGHAT and FQNNGV. This CDR3 region has 19 residues. The ends were cut back, 2 bases at V and 4 bases at J, with 24 bases in the middle. CDR3 region: CASSLYPRPLEPEYNEQFF. CDR3 coding DNA: TGTGCCAGCAGCTTATACCCCCGTCCCCTAGAGCCTGAATACAATGAGCAGTTCTTC.

This clone was seen only a few times. The CDR3 loop is CASSLGAARVYEQYF. The CDR3 nucleotides are TGTGCCAGCAGCTTAGGAGCGGCGCGGGTCTACGAGCAGTACTTC. V and J are TRBV7-2 and TRBJ2-7, with D perhaps matching TRBD2 (5 bases). Looked up from germline, CDR1 is SGHTA and CDR2 is FQGNSA. Deletions cut 1 base from V and 3 bases from J, with 13 bases between. This CDR3 region has 15 residues. The entire variable domain, with the rest obtained from reference TRBV7-2 and TRBJ2-7, is as follows: GAGVSQSPSNKVTEKGKDVELRCDPISGHTALYWYRQSLGQGLEFLIYFQGNSAPDKSGLPSDRFSAERTGGSVSTLTIQRTQQEDSAVYLCASSLGAARVYEQYFGPGTRLTVT.